This TCR beta chain was sequenced for a study of blood T cells in healthy people across ages. On this clonotype itself: This may be a read error, as it is one base from a much larger clone.

A second PCR of 7 to 11 cycles used a sample-barcoded 5' primer and a J-beta primer mix. Each CDR3 protein is one row after TCRdb ran MiXCR on the 5' RACE reads. The sample lists about 670,000 distinct CDR3 sequences, roughly half occurring once. The CDR3 is made up of 13 amino acids. Germline V CDR1 and CDR2: SGHNT, YENEEA. The ends lost 5 bases at V and 13 bases at J; junction bases unmatched: 11. Isolation recovered at least 7 million PBMCs from every sample. This chain connects TRBV11-3 to TRBJ2-1, with 7 bases lining up with TRBD1. The TCR sequence derives from a woman older than 75 in good health. The specimen was blood. CDR3 bases: TGTGCCAGCAGCCTCACCTCGACAGGGTCCCAGTTCTTC. Translation: CASSLTSTGSQFF.